This T cell receptor (beta chain) was recovered during a study of blood T cells in healthy people across ages. This CDR3 is built from 13 residues. CDR1 and CDR2 from the germline V gene are MGHDK and SYGVNS. Trimming left V 2 bases short and J 7 bases short, with 9 bases between. A second roughly 6 to 11 cycle PCR used barcoded and J-beta primers. TCRdb reanalysed the 5' RACE reads using MiXCR and keeps one entry per CDR3 protein. The sample carries over 600,000 distinct CDR3 sequences, 46% recorded once. Material: blood. V is TRBV25-1 and J is TRBJ1-5; weak D call: TRBD1 (5 bases). This sequence was found in a man at least 80 years old in good health. The CDR3 reads CASSERGEQPQHF. Here the CDR3 DNA reads TGTGCCAGCAGTGAACGGGGCGAGCAGCCCCAGCATTTT.